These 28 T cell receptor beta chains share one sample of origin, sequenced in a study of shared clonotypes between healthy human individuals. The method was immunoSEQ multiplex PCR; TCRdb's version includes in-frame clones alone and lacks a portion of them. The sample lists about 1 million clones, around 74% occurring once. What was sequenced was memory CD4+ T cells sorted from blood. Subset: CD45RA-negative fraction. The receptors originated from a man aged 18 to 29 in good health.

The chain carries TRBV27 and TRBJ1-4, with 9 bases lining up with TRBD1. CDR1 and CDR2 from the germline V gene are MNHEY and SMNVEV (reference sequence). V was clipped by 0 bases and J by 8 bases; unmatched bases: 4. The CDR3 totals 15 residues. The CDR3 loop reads CASSLSGTGQEKLFF. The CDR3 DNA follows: TGTGCCAGCAGTTTATCGGGGACAGGGCAAGAAAAACTGTTTTTT. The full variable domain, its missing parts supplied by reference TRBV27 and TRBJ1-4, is EAQVTQNPRYLITVTGKKLTVTCSQNMNHEYMSWYRQDPGLGLRQIYYSMNVEVTDKGDVPEGYKVSRKEKRNFPLILESPSPNQTSLYFCASSLSGTGQEKLFFGSGTQLSVL.

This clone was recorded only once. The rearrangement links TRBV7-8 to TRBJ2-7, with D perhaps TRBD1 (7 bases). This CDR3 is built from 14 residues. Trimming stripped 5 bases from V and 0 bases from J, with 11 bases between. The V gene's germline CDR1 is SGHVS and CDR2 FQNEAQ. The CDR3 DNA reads TGTGCCAGCAGCCCCAGGGGGGACTCCTACGAGCAGTACTTC. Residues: CASSPRGDSYEQYF.

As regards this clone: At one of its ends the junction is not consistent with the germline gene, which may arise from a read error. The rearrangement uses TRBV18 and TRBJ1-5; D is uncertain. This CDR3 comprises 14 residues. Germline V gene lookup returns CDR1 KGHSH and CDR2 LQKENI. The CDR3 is CASAPGGGNQPQHF. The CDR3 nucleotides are TGTGCCAGCGCACCCGGTGGGGGCAATCAGCCCCAGCATTTT.

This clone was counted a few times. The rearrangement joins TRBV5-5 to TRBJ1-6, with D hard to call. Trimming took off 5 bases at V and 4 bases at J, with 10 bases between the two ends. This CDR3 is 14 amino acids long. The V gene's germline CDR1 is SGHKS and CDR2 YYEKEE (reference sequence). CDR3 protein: CASSFELYNSPLHF. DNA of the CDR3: TGTGCCAGCAGTTTCGAACTTTATAATTCACCCCTCCACTTT.

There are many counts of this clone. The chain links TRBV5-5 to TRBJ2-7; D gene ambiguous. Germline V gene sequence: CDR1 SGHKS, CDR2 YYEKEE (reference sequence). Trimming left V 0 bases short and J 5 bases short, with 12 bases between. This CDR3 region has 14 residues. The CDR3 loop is CASSLVGKNDEQYF. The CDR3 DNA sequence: TGTGCCAGCAGCTTGGTAGGGAAAAACGACGAGCAGTACTTC.

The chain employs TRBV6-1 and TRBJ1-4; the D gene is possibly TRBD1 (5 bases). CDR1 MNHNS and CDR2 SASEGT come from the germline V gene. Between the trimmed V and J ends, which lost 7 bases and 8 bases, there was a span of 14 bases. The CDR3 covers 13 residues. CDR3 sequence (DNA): TGTGCCAGCACTTTCGGGGGGTCAGAAAAACTGTTTTTT. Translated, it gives CASTFGGSEKLFF.

The DNA for the CDR3 is TGTGCCATCAGGGACGGGAAGGAATACGAGCAGTACTTC. Protein sequence: CAIRDGKEYEQYF. The rearrangement uses TRBV10-3 and TRBJ2-7, with D possibly TRBD2 on 5 matching bases. The CDR3 extends over 13 amino acids. Germline V lookup: CDR1 ENHRY, CDR2 SYGVKD. V gave up 6 bases and J gave up 4 bases, with 13 bases separating them.

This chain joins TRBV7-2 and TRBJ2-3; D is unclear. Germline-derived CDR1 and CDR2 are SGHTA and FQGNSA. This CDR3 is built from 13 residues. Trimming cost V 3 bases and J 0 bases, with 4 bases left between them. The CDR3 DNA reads TGTGCCAGCAGCTTTTCTAGCACAGATACGCAGTATTTT. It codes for CASSFSSTDTQYF.

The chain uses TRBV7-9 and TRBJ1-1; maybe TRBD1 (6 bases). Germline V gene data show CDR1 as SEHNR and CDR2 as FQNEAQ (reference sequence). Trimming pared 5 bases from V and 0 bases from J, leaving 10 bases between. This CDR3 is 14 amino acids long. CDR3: CASSIDRLNTEAFF. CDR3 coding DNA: TGTGCCAGCAGCATCGACAGGCTGAACACTGAAGCTTTCTTT.

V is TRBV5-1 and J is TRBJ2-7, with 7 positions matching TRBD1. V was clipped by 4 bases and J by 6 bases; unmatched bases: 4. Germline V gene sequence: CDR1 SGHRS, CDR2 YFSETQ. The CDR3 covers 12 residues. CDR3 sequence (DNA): TGCGCCAGCAGCCCTGGGACAGTCGAGCAGTACTTC. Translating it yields CASSPGTVEQYF.

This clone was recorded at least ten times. CDR3 in DNA: TGTGCCAGCAGCTCAGGGGCAGGCGAGCAGTACTTC. Encoded protein: CASSSGAGEQYF. The chain employs TRBV7-2 and TRBJ2-7; TRBD1 might be the D (6 bases). Germline V CDR1 and CDR2: SGHTA, FQGNSA. The CDR3 extends over 12 amino acids. Trimming stripped 4 bases from V and 6 bases from J, with 10 bases between.

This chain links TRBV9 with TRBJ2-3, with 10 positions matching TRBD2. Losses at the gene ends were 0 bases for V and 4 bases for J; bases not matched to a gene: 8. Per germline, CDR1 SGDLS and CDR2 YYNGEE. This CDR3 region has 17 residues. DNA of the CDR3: TGTGCCAGCAGCGTAGGGGCTAGCGGGAGCAACGCAGATACGCAGTATTTT. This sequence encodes CASSVGASGSNADTQYF.

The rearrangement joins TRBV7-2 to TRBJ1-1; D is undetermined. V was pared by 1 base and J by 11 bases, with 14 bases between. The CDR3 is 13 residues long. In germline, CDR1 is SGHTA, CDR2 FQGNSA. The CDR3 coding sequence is TGTGCCAGCAGCTTAGTATTCGGGTTTGGTGCTTTCTTT. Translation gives CASSLVFGFGAFF.

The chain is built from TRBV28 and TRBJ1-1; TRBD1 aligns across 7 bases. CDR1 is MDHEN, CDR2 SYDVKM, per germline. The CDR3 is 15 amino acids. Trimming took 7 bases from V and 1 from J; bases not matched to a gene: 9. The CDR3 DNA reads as TGTGCCAGCACTCTTCCCGGGACAGCGAACACTGAAGCTTTCTTT. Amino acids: CASTLPGTANTEAFF.

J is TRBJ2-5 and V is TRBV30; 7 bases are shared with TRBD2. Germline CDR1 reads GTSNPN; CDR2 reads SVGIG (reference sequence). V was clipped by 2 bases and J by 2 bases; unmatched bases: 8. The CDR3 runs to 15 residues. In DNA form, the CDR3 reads TGTGCCTGGAGTACCCCTAGCGGTCAACAAGAGACCCAGTACTTC. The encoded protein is CAWSTPSGQQETQYF.

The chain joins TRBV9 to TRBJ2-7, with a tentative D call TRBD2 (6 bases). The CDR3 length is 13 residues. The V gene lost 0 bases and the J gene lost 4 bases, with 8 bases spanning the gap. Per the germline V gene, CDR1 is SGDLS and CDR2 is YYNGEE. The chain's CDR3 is CASSVAGEYEQYF. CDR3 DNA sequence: TGTGCCAGCAGCGTAGCGGGAGAATACGAGCAGTACTTC.

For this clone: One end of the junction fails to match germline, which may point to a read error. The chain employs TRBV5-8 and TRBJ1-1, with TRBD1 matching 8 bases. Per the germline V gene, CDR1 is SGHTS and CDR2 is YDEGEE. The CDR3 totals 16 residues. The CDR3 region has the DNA TGTGCCAGCAGTTTGGGGACAGGTAAAAGGAACACTGAAGCTTTCTTT. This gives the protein CASSLGTGKRNTEAFF.

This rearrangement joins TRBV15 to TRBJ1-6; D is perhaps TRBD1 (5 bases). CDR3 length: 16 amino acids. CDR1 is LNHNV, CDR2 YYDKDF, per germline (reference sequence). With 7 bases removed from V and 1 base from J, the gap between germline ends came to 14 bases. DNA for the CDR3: TGTGCCACCACCCCGACAGTATATTCCTATAATTCACCCCTCCACTTT. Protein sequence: CATTPTVYSYNSPLHF.

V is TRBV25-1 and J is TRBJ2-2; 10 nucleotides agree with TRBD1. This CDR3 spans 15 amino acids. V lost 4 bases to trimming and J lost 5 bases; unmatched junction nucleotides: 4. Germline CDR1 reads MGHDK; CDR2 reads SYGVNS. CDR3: CASSVGQGKTGELFF. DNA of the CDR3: TGTGCCAGCAGTGTGGGACAGGGGAAAACCGGGGAGCTGTTTTTT.

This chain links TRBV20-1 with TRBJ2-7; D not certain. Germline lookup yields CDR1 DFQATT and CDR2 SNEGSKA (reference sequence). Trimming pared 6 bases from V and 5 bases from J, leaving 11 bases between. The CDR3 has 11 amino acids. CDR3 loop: CSANRVDEQYF. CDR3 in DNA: TGCAGTGCAAACCGCGTCGACGAGCAGTACTTC.

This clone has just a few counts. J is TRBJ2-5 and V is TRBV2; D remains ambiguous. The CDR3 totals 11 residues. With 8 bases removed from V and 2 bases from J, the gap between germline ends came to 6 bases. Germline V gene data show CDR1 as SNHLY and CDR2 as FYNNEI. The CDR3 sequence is CASGGQETQYF. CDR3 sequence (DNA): TGTGCCAGCGGTGGGCAAGAGACCCAGTACTTC. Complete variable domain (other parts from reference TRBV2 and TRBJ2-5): EPEVTQTPSHQVTQMGQEVILRCVPISNHLYFYWYRQILGQKVEFLVSFYNNEISEKSEIFDDQFSVERPDGSNFTLKIRSTKLEDSAMYFCASGGQETQYFGPGTRLLVL.

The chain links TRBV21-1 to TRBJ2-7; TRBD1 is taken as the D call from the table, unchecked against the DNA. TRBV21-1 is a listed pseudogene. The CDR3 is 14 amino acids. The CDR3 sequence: CASSKQGKGYEQYF. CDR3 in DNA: TGTGCCAGCAGCAAGCAGGGGAAAGGTTACGAGCAGTACTTC.

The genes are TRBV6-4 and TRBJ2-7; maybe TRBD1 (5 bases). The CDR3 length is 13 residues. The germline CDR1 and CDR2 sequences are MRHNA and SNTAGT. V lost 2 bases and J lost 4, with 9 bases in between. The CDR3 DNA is TGTGCCAGCAGTGACAACGCAGGGTACGAGCAGTACTTC. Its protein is CASSDNAGYEQYF.

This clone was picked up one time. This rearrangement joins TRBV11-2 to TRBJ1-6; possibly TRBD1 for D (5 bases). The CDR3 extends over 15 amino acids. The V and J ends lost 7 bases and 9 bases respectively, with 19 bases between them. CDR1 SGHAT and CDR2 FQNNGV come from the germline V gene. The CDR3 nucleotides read TGTGCCAGCACCGCGTACCTGGGGGGACGTTCACCCCTCCACTTT. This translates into CASTAYLGGRSPLHF.

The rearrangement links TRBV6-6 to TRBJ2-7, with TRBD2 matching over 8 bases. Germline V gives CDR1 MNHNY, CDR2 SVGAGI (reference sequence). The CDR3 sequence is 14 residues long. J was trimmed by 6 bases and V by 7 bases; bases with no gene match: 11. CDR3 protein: CASTPSSTSGEQYF. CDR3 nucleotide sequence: TGTGCCAGCACTCCTTCTAGCACTAGCGGCGAGCAGTACTTC.

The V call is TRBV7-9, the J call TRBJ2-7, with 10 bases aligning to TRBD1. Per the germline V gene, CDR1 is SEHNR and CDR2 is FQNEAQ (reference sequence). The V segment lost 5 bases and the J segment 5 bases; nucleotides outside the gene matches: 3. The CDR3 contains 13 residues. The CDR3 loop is CASSRTGGHEQYF. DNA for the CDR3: TGTGCCAGCAGCCGGACAGGGGGGCACGAGCAGTACTTC.

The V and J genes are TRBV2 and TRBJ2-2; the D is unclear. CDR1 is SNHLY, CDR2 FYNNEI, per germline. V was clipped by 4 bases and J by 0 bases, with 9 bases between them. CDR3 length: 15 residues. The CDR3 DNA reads TGTGCCAGCAGTGTTGATGGGGCGAACACCGGGGAGCTGTTTTTT. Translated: CASSVDGANTGELFF.

The CDR3 coding sequence is TGTGCCAGCAGCTTAGAGGACAGGAGCTCCTACGAGCAGTACTTC. It codes for CASSLEDRSSYEQYF. The gene calls are TRBV7-8 and TRBJ2-7; the match to TRBD1 covers 7 bases. Looked up from germline, CDR1 is SGHVS and CDR2 is FQNEAQ. The CDR3 is 15 amino acids. V shed 1 base, J shed 0 bases, and the junction held 3 bases outside the gene matches. Full variable domain (missing parts from reference TRBV7-8 and TRBJ2-7): GAGVSQSPRYKVAKRGQDVALRCDPISGHVSLFWYQQALGQGPEFLTYFQNEAQLDKSGLPSDRFFAERPEGSVSTLKIQRTQQEDSAVYLCASSLEDRSSYEQYFGPGTRLTVT.